This passage covers 8 T cell receptor beta chains from one sample sequenced in a study of Ad26.COV2.S vaccination and SARS-CoV-2 variants. Clones were sequenced by immunoSEQ multiplex PCR, and TCRdb holds only the in-frame ones, with some missing. This table holds more than 250,000 clones, around 87% found once. Treatment reported: around 19 received Ad26.COV2.S at low or high dose, single or two shots; roughly 5 received placebo; per-sample allocation not given. Sampling was done on day 63 after the first vaccine or placebo injection. The input for sequencing was peripheral blood, taken in a trial of Ad26.COV2.S vaccine versus placebo. Receptors originate from a person between 18 and 60 years old who received the Ad26.COV2.S COVID-19 vaccine or a placebo.

The chain has TRBV19 and TRBJ2-7, with 7 positions matching TRBD1. Germline CDR1 is LNHDA and CDR2 is SQIVND (reference sequence). The CDR3 sequence is 14 residues long. Losses at the gene ends were 8 bases for V and 6 bases for J; bases not matched to a gene: 13. The CDR3 is CASSRRQGFLEQYF. The CDR3 DNA follows: TGTGCCAGTTCCCGGCGACAGGGATTCCTCGAGCAGTACTTC.

The J gene is TRBJ2-2, the V gene TRBV7-9, with D unresolved. Germline CDR1 SEHNR, CDR2 FQNEAQ (reference sequence). Deletions cut 6 bases from V and 1 base from J, with 12 bases between. The CDR3 is 15 residues long. The CDR3 protein is CASRATLRNTGELFF. CDR3 nucleotides: TGTGCCAGCAGGGCGACCCTAAGGAACACCGGGGAGCTGTTTTTT.

The chain is built from TRBV28 and TRBJ1-1; no clear D gene. The germline V gene has CDR1 MDHEN and CDR2 SYDVKM. The CDR3 is 14 residues long. Trimming pared 5 bases from V and 6 bases from J, leaving 16 bases between. The CDR3 nucleotides read TGTGCCAGCAGTCCTCCCGGACGGCCCTCTGAAGCTTTCTTT. This translates into CASSPPGRPSEAFF.

The CDR3, as DNA: TGTGCCAGCAGTCTTAGGGGGGGTGCTGCCTACAATGAGCAGTTCTTC. Residues: CASSLRGGAAYNEQFF. The rearrangement links TRBV25-1 to TRBJ2-1; the D gene is possibly TRBD2 (7 bases). The length of the CDR3 is 16 residues. The ends were cut back, 5 bases at V and 2 bases at J, with 16 bases in the middle. From germline, CDR1 is MGHDK and CDR2 SYGVNS.

This rearrangement joins TRBV6-5 to TRBJ2-3, with a possible D match to TRBD2 (6 bases). The germline V and J ends were trimmed by 8 bases and 4 bases, with 10 bases remaining between them. The CDR3 sequence is 12 residues long. Germline-derived CDR1 and CDR2 are MNHEY and SVGAGI. The CDR3 bases are TGTGCCAGCGGGGCTAGCGCAGATACGCAGTATTTT. Protein: CASGASADTQYF.

V usage is TRBV3-1 (or the pseudogene TRBV3-2) and J usage is TRBJ1-2; 7 positions match TRBD1. Germline loops: CDR1 LGHDT, CDR2 YNNKEL (reference sequence). V lost 5 bases, J lost 6 bases, and 9 bases stayed unmatched. The CDR3 is 14 amino acids. The CDR3 loop reads CASSSWDSRNGYTF. DNA for the CDR3: TGTGCCAGCAGCTCTTGGGACAGTAGAAATGGCTACACCTTC.

The CDR3 DNA follows: TGTGCCAGCGCCTCCGACGGGGGAAACACCATATATTTT. Amino acids: CASASDGGNTIYF. The V call is TRBV18, the J call TRBJ1-3, with D hard to call. Trimming pared 8 bases from V and 4 bases from J, leaving 12 bases between. CDR3 size: 13 residues. Germline-derived CDR1 and CDR2 are KGHSH and LQKENI. The variable domain in full, with the rest retrieved from reference TRBV18 and TRBJ1-3, is NAGVMQNPRHLVRRRGQEARLRCSPMKGHSHVYWYRQLPEEGLKFMVYLQKENIIDESGMPKERFSAEFPKEGPSILRIQQVVRGDSAAYFCASASDGGNTIYFGEGSWLTVV.

This clone has only a few counts. J is TRBJ2-7 and V is TRBV6-5; D is uncertain. Trimming took off 2 bases at V and 1 base at J, with 6 bases between the two ends. Germline loops: CDR1 MNHEY, CDR2 SVGAGI. This CDR3 contains 13 residues. The CDR3 region has the DNA TGTGCCAGCAGTTACCGTGGATCCTACGAGCAGTACTTC. Residues: CASSYRGSYEQYF.